This T cell receptor (beta chain) stems from a study of blood T cell repertoires in COVID-19 (dated by TCRdb to about 2020). In terms of the full investigation: Samples from collaborators originated in the United States, Italy and Spain and spanned both the acute and convalescent phases of COVID-19. The material from the prospective study consisted of cDNA or gDNA derived from T cells, B-cell-depleted T cells, or PBMCs. Deeply sampled blood TCRbeta repertoires from subjects exposed to, actively infected with, or recovered from COVID-19 were included in the dataset. The repertoires were released in a freely available public database intended as a resource for research on the immune response to SARS-CoV-2. Samples came from the ongoing ImmuneRACE study (first 160 participants) plus 1,254 subjects from 6 global collaborators. A de-identified subject ID, COVID-19 status, age in years and sex were almost always included in the sample metadata. Where available, HLA class I and class II types were taken from metadata supplied by the sample provider and were not determined by assay-based typing.

Collaborating institutions collected whole blood in K2EDTA tubes following their own protocols. For TCRbeta analysis, collaborator samples were shipped as frozen whole blood, as isolated PBMCs, or as DNA extracted from either sample type. The immunoSEQ Assay, a bias-controlled multiplex PCR, was used to amplify TCRbeta CDR3 regions from genomic DNA. The authors' pipeline ran thus. The number of nucleated cells in each sample was estimated from the amplification of reference gene primers within the assay. Sequence reads were collapsed and filtered to measure the absolute abundance of every unique TCRbeta CDR3 rearrangement. For each sample, productive Simpson clonality was calculated as the square root of Simpson's diversity index across productive rearrangements. TCRdb retrieved this table from immuneACCESS and kept in-frame rearrangements only. Not all clones are present; in checked studies, unresolved V genes account for under half, and no reason is known for the remainder. V and J calls and clone size follow that table, whereas D and trimming were derived from the DNA. This sample gives 150,000 to 200,000 clones in total; about 82% of them show up just once. About 5% of the sample lies in the top ten.

Overall study outcomes, separate from this receptor: The quantity of clinical and demographic metadata differed by source and by participant and was supplied without curation.

In regard to this clone: Its antigen remains undetermined. No clone much larger than this one lies a single base away; base qualities are absent.

V is shortened by 1 base, J by 5 bases, and the region joining them spans 5 bases. The CDR3 starts with the cysteine, ends with the phenylalanine, and has 12 residues. CDR3 DNA only is kept here, 36 bases in frame from base 1. Sequencing was carried out using peripheral blood. The clonotype comes from a woman aged 30 to 39 with acute or convalescent COVID-19. This receptor chain uses TRBV12-3 or TRBV12-4 and TRBJ2-5; the D gene lacks a confident call. The nucleotides read TGTGCCAGCAGTTTAGGTAGTGAGACCCAGTACTTC. Its translation reads: CASSLGSETQYF.